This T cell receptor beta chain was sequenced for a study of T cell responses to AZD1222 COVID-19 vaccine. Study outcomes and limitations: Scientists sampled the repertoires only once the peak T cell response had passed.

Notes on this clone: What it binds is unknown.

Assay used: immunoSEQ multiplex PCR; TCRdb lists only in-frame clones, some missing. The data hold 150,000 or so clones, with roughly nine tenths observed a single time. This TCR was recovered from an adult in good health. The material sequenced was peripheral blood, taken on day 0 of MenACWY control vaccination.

The CDR3 loop reads CATSDLVADSYNEQFF. In DNA, the CDR3 is TGTGCCACCAGTGATTTAGTGGCGGACTCCTACAATGAGCAGTTCTTC. V is TRBV24-1 and J is TRBJ2-1; D remains unclear. The CDR3 length is 16 residues. Between the trimmed V and J ends, which lost 1 base and 0 bases, there was a span of 9 bases. CDR1 is KGHDR, CDR2 SFDVKD, per germline.